This TCR beta chain was profiled in a study of response to subunit inactivated influenza vaccine. The CDR3 is 14 residues long. Germline values: CDR1 SQVTM, CDR2 ANQGSEA. Points on this clonotype: Its matching antigen is unknown. This may arise from a read error, as a much more abundant clone is one base away.

Study results and caveats: It was the authors' suggestion that each seasonal influenza vaccination recruits few new T cells.

A single record per CDR3 protein comes from TCRdb applying MiXCR to the RT-PCR reads. The sample contains 700,000 to 800,000 distinct CDR3 sequences, around 20% of which appear only once. The starting material was PBMCs from blood, obtained roughly 5 days after vaccination. The genes are TRBV29-1 and TRBJ2-5; 10 nucleotides agree with TRBD1. The receptor comes from a man in his forties or fifties who received an inactivated influenza vaccine. DNA for the CDR3: TGCACCGCGACAGGGGGCTTTATCGGAGAGACCCAGTACTTC. It encodes CTATGGFIGETQYF.